These 8 T cell receptor beta chains were all obtained from the same sample, sequenced in a study of CD8 T cells in ankylosing spondylitis. Each CDR3 protein is one row after TCRdb ran MiXCR on the 5' RACE reads. The sample includes around 250,000 distinct CDR3 sequences, approximately 11% of them seen just once. The specimen sequenced was blood, either unsorted or a sorted T cell fraction (not recorded which). The source of these receptors is a male donor with ankylosing spondylitis or in good health (not recorded which).

This clonotype was recorded at least ten times. The chain recombines TRBV5-1 with TRBJ1-3; the D gene is possibly TRBD1 (6 bases). The germline CDR1 and CDR2 sequences are SGHRS and YFSETQ. The CDR3 is 17 amino acids. The V end was cut by 0 bases, the J end by 0 bases, with 13 bases between. The CDR3 is CASSLGTDLFSGNTIYF. Written as DNA, the CDR3 is TGCGCCAGCAGCTTGGGGACAGACCTTTTCTCTGGAAACACCATATATTTT.

This sequence joins TRBV28 and TRBJ2-4; no clear D. The CDR3 consists of 17 residues. CDR1 and CDR2 from the germline V gene are MDHEN and SYDVKM. Deletions cut 2 bases from V and 6 bases from J, with 20 bases between. The CDR3 coding sequence is TGTGCCAGCAGTTTAGAGGCAGACCCGTTGGATGCAAACATTCAGTACTTC. Translated: CASSLEADPLDANIQYF.

This clonotype was seen many times. The V call is TRBV7-8, the J call TRBJ2-7, with 7 nucleotides matching TRBD2. V shed 0 bases and J 7 bases; nucleotides not matched to a gene: 6. Germline V gene sequence: CDR1 SGHVS, CDR2 FQNEAQ. The CDR3 is 14 amino acids. The CDR3 DNA follows: TGTGCCAGCAGCTTAGCGCTAGGGGAGGGAGAGCAGTACTTC. Translated, it gives CASSLALGEGEQYF.

This clonotype was observed a few times. The gene calls are TRBV5-1 and TRBJ1-1; unclear D gene. Germline CDR1 reads SGHRS; CDR2 reads YFSETQ. The V end was cut by 6 bases, the J end by 0 bases, with 18 bases between. The CDR3 totals 16 residues. For the CDR3, the DNA is TGCGCCAGCAAACCCGGGTACGCCGGTGTGAACACTGAAGCTTTCTTT. This gives the protein CASKPGYAGVNTEAFF.

This rearrangement joins TRBV3-1 to TRBJ1-2; no firm D call. CDR3 length equals 13 residues. V lost 1 base and J 0 bases, leaving 3 bases between the germline ends. Germline values: CDR1 LGHDT, CDR2 YNNKEL (reference sequence). CDR3 in DNA: TGTGCCAGCAGCCAAGCTGCTAACTATGGCTACACCTTC. This sequence encodes CASSQAANYGYTF.

The chain recombines TRBV20-1 with TRBJ2-5, with 10 bases identical to TRBD1. The CDR3 has 14 amino acids. Germline V lookup: CDR1 DFQATT, CDR2 SNEGSKA (reference sequence). J lost 5 bases, V lost 1 base, and 4 bases had no gene match. Here the CDR3 reads CSARGTGGSETQYF. Here the CDR3 DNA reads TGCAGTGCTAGAGGGACAGGGGGTTCCGAGACCCAGTACTTC.

This clonotype was seen many times. V gene TRBV5-1 combines with J gene TRBJ2-3, with TRBD2 identical over 7 bases. Germline CDR1 SGHRS, CDR2 YFSETQ. The CDR3 totals 16 residues. V was clipped by 3 bases and J by 2 bases; unmatched bases: 9. CDR3 protein: CASSYPGLKVTDTQYF. The CDR3 DNA follows: TGCGCCAGCAGCTACCCGGGACTAAAAGTCACAGATACGCAGTATTTT.

The table lists this clonotype with many counts. The chain recombines TRBV5-1 with TRBJ1-2; no clear D. The CDR3 length is 14 residues. CDR1 and CDR2 (germline): SGHRS, YFSETQ. With 4 bases removed from V and 1 base from J, the gap between germline ends came to 11 bases. CDR3 nucleotides: TGCGCCAGCAGCCCCCGCGACATTAACTATGGCTACACCTTC. Its protein is CASSPRDINYGYTF.